This TCR beta chain was profiled in a study of blood T cells in healthy people across ages. Individuals who donated were healthy Caucasians from Russia aged about 6 to 100. Primed by a sample-barcoded 5' primer and a J-beta primer mix, a second PCR proceeded for about 7 to 12 cycles. TCRdb independently ran MiXCR on the 5' RACE reads; one entry per CDR3 protein. The sample holds around 700,000 distinct CDR3 sequences; approximately 25% are singletons and the top ten take more than 8.5%. This clonotype came up many times. Germline values: CDR1 SGHVS, CDR2 FQNEAQ. J was trimmed by 4 bases and V by 3 bases; bases with no gene match: 2. The CDR3 extends over 14 amino acids. These data also formed part of another study, on T cells of mothers and their children.

The sequence came from a boy aged 10-17 years in good health. Sample: blood. The chain couples TRBV7-8 to TRBJ2-7; TRBD2 agrees at 11 bases. The chain's CDR3 is CASSFTSGSYEQYF. DNA for the CDR3: TGTGCCAGCAGCTTTACTAGCGGGAGTTACGAGCAGTACTTC.